These T cell receptor beta chains were read from a single sample in a study of shared clonotypes between healthy human individuals. Clones were read by immunoSEQ multiplex PCR, and TCRdb kept only the in-frame ones, dropping some. The table includes more than 400,000 clones, almost 97% detected once. Sequencing was performed on naive CD4+ T cells sorted from blood. The receptor source for this set is a woman aged 25 to 39 in good health. The CDR3 runs from the conserved cysteine through the conserved F or W. The order of the fields is D gene, CDR3 length, V gene, J gene, clone size, CDR3 DNA, CDR3 protein. D genes are given only for firm matches. Size values are once, few and many counts, or a class for expanded clones, and some rows have none.

d_gene: NA; len: 11; v_gene: TRBV20-1; j_gene: TRBJ1-1; abundance: NA; CDR3nt: TGCAGTGCCAAGGGAGTAGGTGAAGCTTTCTTT; CDR3aa: CSAKGVGEAFF
d_gene: NA; len: 13; v_gene: TRBV2; j_gene: TRBJ1-1; abundance: NA; CDR3nt: TGTGCCAGCGATGGGGGACCGGGCACTGAAGCTTTCTTT; CDR3aa: CASDGGPGTEAFF
d_gene: TRBD2; len: 17; v_gene: TRBV6-4; j_gene: TRBJ2-1; abundance: NA; CDR3nt: TGTGCCAGCAGTGACACCTTTAGGAAGCGGGGTTACAATGAGCAGTTCTTC; CDR3aa: CASSDTFRKRGYNEQFF
d_gene: NA; len: 15; v_gene: TRBV5-1; j_gene: TRBJ2-7; abundance: NA; CDR3nt: TGCGCCAGCAGCTTGGATGACAGACTGTCCTACGAGCAGTACTTC; CDR3aa: CASSLDDRLSYEQYF
d_gene: TRBD2; len: 14; v_gene: TRBV6-6; j_gene: TRBJ2-7; abundance: NA; CDR3nt: TGTGCCAGCAGTTCGGGACTAGCAGCCTACGAGCAGTACTTC; CDR3aa: CASSSGLAAYEQYF
d_gene: NA; len: 14; v_gene: TRBV4-2; j_gene: TRBJ1-2; abundance: NA; CDR3nt: TGTGCCAGCAGCCAAGCTCCAGAGGGCGGAGGCTACACCTTC; CDR3aa: CASSQAPEGGGYTF
d_gene: TRBD1; len: 17; v_gene: TRBV28; j_gene: TRBJ1-2; abundance: once; CDR3nt: TGTGCCAGCAGTGGTCCGGGACAGGCTTCTTCCTTCTATGGCTACACCTTC; CDR3aa: CASSGPGQASSFYGYTF
d_gene: NA; len: 13; v_gene: TRBV18; j_gene: TRBJ1-5; abundance: NA; CDR3nt: TGTGCCAGCTCACCACCGGGGAGGCAGCCCCAGCATTTT; CDR3aa: CASSPPGRQPQHF
d_gene: TRBD2; len: 17; v_gene: TRBV7-6; j_gene: TRBJ2-7; abundance: NA; CDR3nt: TGTGCCAGCAGCCAATCTAGCGGGAGAGTGAGAGCCCCCGAGCAGTACTTC; CDR3aa: CASSQSSGRVRAPEQYF
d_gene: NA; len: 14; v_gene: TRBV25-1; j_gene: TRBJ2-5; abundance: NA; CDR3nt: TGTGCCAGCAGTGAGGGAGGATACCAAGAGACCCAGTACTTC; CDR3aa: CASSEGGYQETQYF
d_gene: NA; len: 17; v_gene: TRBV15; j_gene: TRBJ1-3; abundance: NA; CDR3nt: TGTGCCACCAGCAGAGGTAGGGGCCCAAGCTCTGGAAACACCATATATTTT; CDR3aa: CATSRGRGPSSGNTIYF
d_gene: TRBD2; len: 17; v_gene: TRBV5-4; j_gene: TRBJ2-2; abundance: NA; CDR3nt: TGTGCCAGCAGCCCTGGACTAGCGGGAGGGCAGGCCGGGGAGCTGTTTTTT; CDR3aa: CASSPGLAGGQAGELFF
d_gene: TRBD1; len: 16; v_gene: TRBV28; j_gene: TRBJ1-4; abundance: NA; CDR3nt: TGTGCCAGCAGTTCGGGACAGACAGTCTCTAATGAAAAACTGTTTTTT; CDR3aa: CASSSGQTVSNEKLFF
d_gene: NA; len: 15; v_gene: TRBV11-2; j_gene: TRBJ2-5; abundance: NA; CDR3nt: TGTGCCAGCAGCTTCGGGCAGGGTATATGGGAGACCCAGTACTTC; CDR3aa: CASSFGQGIWETQYF
d_gene: TRBD1; len: 15; v_gene: TRBV11-2; j_gene: TRBJ2-7; abundance: NA; CDR3nt: TGTGCCAGCAGCTCCGCGGGACAGGGGACCTACGAGCAGTACTTC; CDR3aa: CASSSAGQGTYEQYF
d_gene: TRBD2; len: 16; v_gene: TRBV7-8; j_gene: TRBJ2-7; abundance: NA; CDR3nt: TGTGCCAGCAGTGGACTAGCGGGAGCCAGCTCCTACGAGCAGTACTTC; CDR3aa: CASSGLAGASSYEQYF
d_gene: NA; len: 15; v_gene: TRBV5-1; j_gene: TRBJ2-7; abundance: NA; CDR3nt: TGCGCCAGCAGGGTTTTGGGGGCAGATTCCTACGAGCAGTACTTC; CDR3aa: CASRVLGADSYEQYF
d_gene: TRBD1; len: 13; v_gene: TRBV30; j_gene: TRBJ1-2; abundance: NA; CDR3nt: TGTGCCTGGAGTACAGGGGACCCTAGGGGCTACACCTTC; CDR3aa: CAWSTGDPRGYTF
d_gene: NA; len: 12; v_gene: TRBV2; j_gene: TRBJ2-5; abundance: NA; CDR3nt: TGTGCCAGCAGTGGTTCGAGGGAGACCCAGTACTTC; CDR3aa: CASSGSRETQYF
d_gene: TRBD1; len: 15; v_gene: TRBV28; j_gene: TRBJ2-7; abundance: NA; CDR3nt: TGTGCCAGCAGTCAAGACCAGGGGGCGCGGTACGAGCAGTACTTC; CDR3aa: CASSQDQGARYEQYF
d_gene: NA; len: 14; v_gene: TRBV6-5; j_gene: TRBJ1-2; abundance: NA; CDR3nt: TGTGCCAGCAGTTACTCGGGGGGACCGGGTGGCTACACCTTC; CDR3aa: CASSYSGGPGGYTF
d_gene: TRBD2; len: 15; v_gene: TRBV6-1; j_gene: TRBJ2-3; abundance: once; CDR3nt: TGTGCCAGCAGGCCACTAGCGGGGTTCACAGATACGCAGTATTTT; CDR3aa: CASRPLAGFTDTQYF
d_gene: NA; len: 13; v_gene: TRBV7-9; j_gene: TRBJ2-1; abundance: NA; CDR3nt: TGTGCCAGCAGCCGAACTGGGGGCAATGAGCAGTTCTTC; CDR3aa: CASSRTGGNEQFF
d_gene: TRBD1; len: 14; v_gene: TRBV5-1; j_gene: TRBJ2-7; abundance: NA; CDR3nt: TGCGCCAGCAGCTTGGCCGGGACAGAGTACGAGCAGTACTTC; CDR3aa: CASSLAGTEYEQYF
d_gene: NA; len: 12; v_gene: TRBV19; j_gene: TRBJ2-5; abundance: NA; CDR3nt: TGTGCCAGTAGTCGCAGGGACGAGACCCAGTACTTC; CDR3aa: CASSRRDETQYF
d_gene: NA; len: 13; v_gene: TRBV2; j_gene: TRBJ1-5; abundance: NA; CDR3nt: TGTGCCAGCAGGACCGACAGGAATCAGCCCCAGCATTTT; CDR3aa: CASRTDRNQPQHF
d_gene: NA; len: 15; v_gene: TRBV27; j_gene: TRBJ1-4; abundance: NA; CDR3nt: TGTGCCAGCAGTTTGGGTGTATCAACTAATGAAAAACTGTTTTTT; CDR3aa: CASSLGVSTNEKLFF
d_gene: NA; len: 17; v_gene: TRBV5-1; j_gene: TRBJ2-3; abundance: NA; CDR3nt: TGCGCCAGCAGCCAAAATACCGGGACGGGGAGCACAGATACGCAGTATTTT; CDR3aa: CASSQNTGTGSTDTQYF
d_gene: TRBD2; len: 15; v_gene: TRBV18; j_gene: TRBJ2-3; abundance: NA; CDR3nt: TGTGCCAGCTCAACGACTAGCGGGAGAACAGATACGCAGTATTTT; CDR3aa: CASSTTSGRTDTQYF
d_gene: NA; len: 13; v_gene: TRBV6-5; j_gene: TRBJ2-5; abundance: NA; CDR3nt: TGTGCCACCTCCGGGGTCTTCGAAGAGACCCAGTACTTC; CDR3aa: CATSGVFEETQYF
d_gene: NA; len: 17; v_gene: TRBV7-6; j_gene: TRBJ2-1; abundance: NA; CDR3nt: TGTGCCAGCAGCTCCCTCACTAGCTCCGACTCCTACAATGAGCAGTTCTTC; CDR3aa: CASSSLTSSDSYNEQFF
d_gene: NA; len: 15; v_gene: TRBV28; j_gene: TRBJ1-5; abundance: once; CDR3nt: TGTGCCAGCATCTCCTTTGGGGGTCGCAATCAGCCCCAGCATTTT; CDR3aa: CASISFGGRNQPQHF
d_gene: TRBD2; len: 13; v_gene: TRBV27; j_gene: TRBJ2-1; abundance: NA; CDR3nt: TGTGCCAGCAGTGGACTAGCTCTAAATGAGCAGTTCTTC; CDR3aa: CASSGLALNEQFF
d_gene: NA; len: 14; v_gene: TRBV10-2; j_gene: TRBJ1-1; abundance: NA; CDR3nt: TGCGCCAGCAGTGAGTCGAAGGGGGACACTGAAGCTTTCTTT; CDR3aa: CASSESKGDTEAFF
d_gene: TRBD2; len: 14; v_gene: TRBV28; j_gene: TRBJ2-3; abundance: NA; CDR3nt: TGTGCCAGCGGGACTAGCGGGAACACAGATACGCAGTATTTT; CDR3aa: CASGTSGNTDTQYF